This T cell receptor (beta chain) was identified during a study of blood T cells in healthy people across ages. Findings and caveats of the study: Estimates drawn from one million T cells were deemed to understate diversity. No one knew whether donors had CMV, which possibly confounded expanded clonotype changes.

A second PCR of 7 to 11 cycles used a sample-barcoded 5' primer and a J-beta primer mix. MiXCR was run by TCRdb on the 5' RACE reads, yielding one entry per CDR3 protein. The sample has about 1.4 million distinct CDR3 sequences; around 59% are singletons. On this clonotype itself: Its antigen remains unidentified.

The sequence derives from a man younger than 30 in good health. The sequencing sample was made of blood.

CDR3 amino acids: CASSQGIGQRNTEAFF. The CDR3 DNA reads TGTGCCAGCAGCCAAGGTATCGGACAGAGGAACACTGAAGCTTTCTTT. The chain uses TRBV3-1 and TRBJ1-1; weak D call: TRBD1 (6 bases). Trimming shortened V by 1 base and J by 1 base, and 13 bases separated the two germline ends. Germline V gene data show CDR1 as LGHDT and CDR2 as YNNKEL (reference sequence). The CDR3 length is 16 residues.